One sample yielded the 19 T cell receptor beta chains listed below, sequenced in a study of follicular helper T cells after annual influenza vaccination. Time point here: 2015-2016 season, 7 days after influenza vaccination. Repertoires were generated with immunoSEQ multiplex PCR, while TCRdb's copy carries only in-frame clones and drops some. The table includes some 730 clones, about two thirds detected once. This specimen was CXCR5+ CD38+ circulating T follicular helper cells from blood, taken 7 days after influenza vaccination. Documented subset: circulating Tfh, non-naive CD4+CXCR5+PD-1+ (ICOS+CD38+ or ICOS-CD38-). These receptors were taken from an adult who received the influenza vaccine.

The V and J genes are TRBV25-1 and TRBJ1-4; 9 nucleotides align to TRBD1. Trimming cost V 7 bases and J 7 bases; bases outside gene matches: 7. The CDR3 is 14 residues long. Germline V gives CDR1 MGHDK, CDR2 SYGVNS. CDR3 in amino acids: CASTGQGLGEKLFF. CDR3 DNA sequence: TGTGCCAGCACCGGACAGGGGTTGGGTGAAAAACTGTTTTTT. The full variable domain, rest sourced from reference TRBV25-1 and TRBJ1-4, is EADIYQTPRYLVIGTGKKITLECSQTMGHDKMYWYQQDPGMELHLIHYSYGVNSTEKGDLSSESTVSRIRTEHFPLTLESARPSHTSQYLCASTGQGLGEKLFFGSGTQLSVL.

CDR3 bases: TGTGCCAGCAGCCCCATGCTCGCTCTGTCCTACGAGCAGTACTTC. Its protein product is CASSPMLALSYEQYF. V is TRBV6-5 and J is TRBJ2-7; D not resolved. CDR1 is MNHEY, CDR2 SVGAGI, per germline. The CDR3 loop spans 15 amino acids. V was shortened by 6 bases and J by 1 base, with 16 bases between the two germline ends.

CDR3 sequence (DNA): TGCGCCAGCCACGAGGGGGCAGCGGGGTCTAGCACAGATACGCAGTATTTT. Protein: CASHEGAAGSSTDTQYF. The gene calls are TRBV10-1 and TRBJ2-3, with D possibly being TRBD1 or TRBD2 (7 bases each). The germline gives CDR1 WNHNN, CDR2 SYGVQD (reference sequence). The CDR3 is made up of 17 amino acids. The V end lost 8 bases, the J end lost 0 bases, and 21 bases lay between the germline ends.

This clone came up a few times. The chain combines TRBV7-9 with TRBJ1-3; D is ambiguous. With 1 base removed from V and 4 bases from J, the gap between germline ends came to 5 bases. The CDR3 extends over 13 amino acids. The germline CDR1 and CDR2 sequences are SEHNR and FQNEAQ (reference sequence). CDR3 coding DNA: TGTGCCAGCAGCTTAGAACGAGGAAACACCATATATTTT. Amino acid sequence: CASSLERGNTIYF.

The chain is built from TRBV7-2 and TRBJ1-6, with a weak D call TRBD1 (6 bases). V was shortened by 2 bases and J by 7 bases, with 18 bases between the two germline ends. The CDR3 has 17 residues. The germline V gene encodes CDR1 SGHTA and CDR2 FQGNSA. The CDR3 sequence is CASSLPSGGRLNSPLHF. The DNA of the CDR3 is TGTGCCAGCAGCTTACCGTCGGGGGGCAGGCTGAATTCACCCCTCCACTTT.

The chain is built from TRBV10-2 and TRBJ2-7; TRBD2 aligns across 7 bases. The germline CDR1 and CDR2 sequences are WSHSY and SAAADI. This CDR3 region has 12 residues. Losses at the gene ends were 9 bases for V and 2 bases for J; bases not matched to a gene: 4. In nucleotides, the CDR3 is TGCGCCAGTCGAAGCGGGGCCTACGAGCAGTACTTC. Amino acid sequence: CASRSGAYEQYF.

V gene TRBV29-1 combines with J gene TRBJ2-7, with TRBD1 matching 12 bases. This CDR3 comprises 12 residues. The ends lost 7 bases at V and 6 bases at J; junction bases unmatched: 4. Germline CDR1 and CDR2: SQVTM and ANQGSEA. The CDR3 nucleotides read TGCAGCGGGGGACAGGGGGCTTCCGAGCAGTACTTC. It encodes CSGGQGASEQYF.

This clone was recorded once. CDR3 in DNA: TGTGCCAGCAGTTTGACCGACAGGGCGAATTCACCCCTCCACTTT. Its protein product is CASSLTDRANSPLHF. The genes are TRBV11-3 and TRBJ1-6; 7 nucleotides line up with TRBD1. This CDR3 contains 15 residues. After removal of 6 bases from V and 7 bases from J, the junction contained 9 bases not matched to a gene. The germline V gene has CDR1 SGHNT and CDR2 YENEEA.

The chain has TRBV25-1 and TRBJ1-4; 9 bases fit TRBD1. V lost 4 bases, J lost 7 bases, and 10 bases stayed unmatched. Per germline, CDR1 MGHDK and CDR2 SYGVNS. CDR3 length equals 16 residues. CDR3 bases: TGTGCCAGCAGTGCCCGATGGGGACAGGGTTCTGAAAAACTGTTTTTT. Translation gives CASSARWGQGSEKLFF.

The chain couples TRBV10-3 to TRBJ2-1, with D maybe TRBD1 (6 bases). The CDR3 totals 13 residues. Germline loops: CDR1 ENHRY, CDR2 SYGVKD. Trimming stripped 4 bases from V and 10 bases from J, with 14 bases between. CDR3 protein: CAISADRLREQFF. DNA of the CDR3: TGTGCCATCAGTGCCGACAGGCTAAGGGAGCAGTTCTTC.

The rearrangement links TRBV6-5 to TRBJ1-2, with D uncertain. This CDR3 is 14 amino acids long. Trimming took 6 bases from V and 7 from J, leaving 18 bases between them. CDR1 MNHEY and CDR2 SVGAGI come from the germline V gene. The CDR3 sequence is CASSKGYTGFGYTF. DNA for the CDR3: TGTGCCAGCAGCAAAGGGTACACGGGGTTTGGCTACACCTTC.

As DNA, the CDR3 is TGTGCCAGCAGCGCAGGACAGGGAAATAGCAATCAGCCCCAGCATTTT. It specifies CASSAGQGNSNQPQHF. This chain connects TRBV7-6 to TRBJ1-5; 8 bases match TRBD1. The CDR3 runs 16 residues. V shed 5 bases and J 0 bases; nucleotides not matched to a gene: 6. The germline V gene encodes CDR1 SGHVS and CDR2 FNYEAQ.

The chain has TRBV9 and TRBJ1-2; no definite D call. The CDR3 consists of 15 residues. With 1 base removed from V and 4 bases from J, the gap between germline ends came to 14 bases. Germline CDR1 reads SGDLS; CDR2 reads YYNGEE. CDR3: CASSVTQQLPYGYTF. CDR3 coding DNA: TGTGCCAGCAGCGTAACTCAACAGCTGCCCTATGGCTACACCTTC. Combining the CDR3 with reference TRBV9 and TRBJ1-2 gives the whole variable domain DSGVTQTPKHLITATGQRVTLRCSPRSGDLSVYWYQQSLDQGLQFLIQYYNGEERAKGNILERFSAQQFPDLHSELNLSSLELGDSALYFCASSVTQQLPYGYTFGSGTRLTVV.

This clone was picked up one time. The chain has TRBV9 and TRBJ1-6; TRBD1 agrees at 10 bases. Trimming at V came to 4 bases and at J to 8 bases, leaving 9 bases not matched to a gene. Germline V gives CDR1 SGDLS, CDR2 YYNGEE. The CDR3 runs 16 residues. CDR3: CASSPQDDRGHSPLHF. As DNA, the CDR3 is TGTGCCAGCAGCCCCCAAGATGACAGGGGGCATTCACCCCTCCACTTT.

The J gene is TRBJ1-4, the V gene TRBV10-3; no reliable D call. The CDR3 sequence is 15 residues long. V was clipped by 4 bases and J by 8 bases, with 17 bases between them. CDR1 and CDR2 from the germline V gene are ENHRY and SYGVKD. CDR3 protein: CAISANPKTNEKLFF. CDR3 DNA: TGTGCCATCAGTGCAAACCCAAAAACGAACGAAAAACTGTTTTTT.

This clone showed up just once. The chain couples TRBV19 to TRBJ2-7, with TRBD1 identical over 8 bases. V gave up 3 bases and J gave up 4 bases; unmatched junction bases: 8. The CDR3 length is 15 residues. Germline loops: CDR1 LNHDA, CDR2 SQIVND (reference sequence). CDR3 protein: CASSISGTGSYEQYF. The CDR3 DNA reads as TGTGCCAGTAGTATTAGTGGGACAGGATCTTACGAGCAGTACTTC.

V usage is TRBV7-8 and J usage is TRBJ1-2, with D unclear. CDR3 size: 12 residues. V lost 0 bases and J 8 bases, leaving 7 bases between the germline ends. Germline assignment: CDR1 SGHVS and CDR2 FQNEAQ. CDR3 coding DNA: TGTGCCAGCAGCTTAGCCCAAGGGGGCTACACCTTC. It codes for CASSLAQGGYTF.

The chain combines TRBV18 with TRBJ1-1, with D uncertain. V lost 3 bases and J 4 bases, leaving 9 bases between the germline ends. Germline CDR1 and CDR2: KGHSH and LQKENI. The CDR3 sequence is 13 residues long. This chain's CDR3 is CASSPDRGTEAFF. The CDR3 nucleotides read TGTGCCAGCTCACCGGACCGGGGCACTGAAGCTTTCTTT. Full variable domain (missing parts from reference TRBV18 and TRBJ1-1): NAGVMQNPRHLVRRRGQEARLRCSPMKGHSHVYWYRQLPEEGLKFMVYLQKENIIDESGMPKERFSAEFPKEGPSILRIQQVVRGDSAAYFCASSPDRGTEAFFGQGTRLTVV.

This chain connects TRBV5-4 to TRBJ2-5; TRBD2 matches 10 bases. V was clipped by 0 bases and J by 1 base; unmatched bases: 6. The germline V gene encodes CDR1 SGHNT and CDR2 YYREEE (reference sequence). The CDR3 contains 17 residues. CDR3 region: CASSLAPSGGLQETQYF. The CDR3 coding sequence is TGTGCCAGCAGCTTGGCTCCTAGCGGGGGTCTCCAAGAGACCCAGTACTTC.